Below are 20 T cell receptor beta chains sequenced from a single sample in a study of blood T cell repertoires in COVID-19 (dated by TCRdb to between 2020 and 2021). Libraries were made using the immunoSEQ multiplex PCR assay. As stored in TCRdb, this immuneACCESS dataset retains in-frame rearrangements with V and J assigned. A fraction of the clones does not appear; measured against another copy, unresolved V genes explain less than half of the discrepancy, and the remainder lacks a known reason. The sample profile shows about 56,000 clones; around 84% of them were found once. The biggest ten clones account for 10% to 15% of the sample. The material sequenced was peripheral blood. Receptors were obtained from an elderly woman with acute or convalescent COVID-19.

The chain is built from TRBV7-2 and TRBJ2-1; 7 bases map to TRBD2. Germline CDR1 is SGHTA and CDR2 is FQGNSA. V was clipped by 1 base and J by 4 bases; unmatched bases: 4. There are 15 residues in the CDR3. The CDR3: CASSLERGEYNEQFF. CDR3 DNA: TGTGCCAGCAGCTTAGAGCGGGGCGAATACAATGAGCAGTTCTTC.

V gene TRBV2 combines with J gene TRBJ2-5; maybe TRBD1 (6 bases). The germline V and J ends were trimmed by 7 bases and 2 bases, with 23 bases remaining between them. Germline CDR1 is SNHLY and CDR2 is FYNNEI. The CDR3 is made up of 17 amino acids. The CDR3 nucleotides read TGTGCCAGCACCTTCACTCCCGGGACAAAAAAACAAGAGACCCAGTACTTC. Its translation: CASTFTPGTKKQETQYF.

The chain employs TRBV7-2 and TRBJ2-1; TRBD1 matches at 7 bases. The germline V gene encodes CDR1 SGHTA and CDR2 FQGNSA. J lost 0 bases, V lost 6 bases, and 5 bases had no gene match. The CDR3 is 15 residues long. The CDR3 reads CASRLQGSSYNEQFF. The DNA for the CDR3 is TGTGCCAGCAGATTACAGGGGTCCTCCTACAATGAGCAGTTCTTC.

This clone was seen a few times. The chain is built from TRBV10-3 and TRBJ1-6; D is possibly TRBD1 (6 bases). The V end was cut by 6 bases, the J end by 7 bases, with 16 bases between. The CDR3 is made up of 15 amino acids. Germline-derived CDR1 and CDR2 are ENHRY and SYGVKD. CDR3 nucleotides: TGTGCCATCAGCAGACGGACAGATGGAAATTCACCCCTCCACTTT. Protein product: CAISRRTDGNSPLHF.

This clone occurred once. The chain joins TRBV5-4 to TRBJ1-2, with 7 positions matching TRBD1. Germline assignment: CDR1 SGHNT and CDR2 YYREEE (reference sequence). There are 15 residues in the CDR3. Trimming took 0 bases from V and 3 from J; bases not matched to a gene: 5. The CDR3 bases are TGTGCCAGCAGCTTGGGAGGGGGCAGAGACTATGGCTACACCTTC. This codes for CASSLGGGRDYGYTF. Complete variable domain (other parts from reference TRBV5-4 and TRBJ1-2): ETGVTQSPTHLIKTRGQQVTLRCSSQSGHNTVSWYQQALGQGPQFIFQYYREEENGRGNFPPRFSGLQFPNYSSELNVNALELDDSALYLCASSLGGGRDYGYTFGSGTRLTVV.

The chain couples TRBV25-1 to TRBJ2-1, with D possibly matching TRBD1 (6 bases). V gave up 8 bases and J gave up 0 bases, with 11 bases separating them. The CDR3 has 14 amino acids. Germline CDR1 is MGHDK and CDR2 is SYGVNS. The CDR3 sequence is CASARGASYNEQFF. The CDR3 DNA is TGTGCCAGCGCCAGGGGAGCCTCCTACAATGAGCAGTTCTTC.

The genes are TRBV30 and TRBJ2-7; tentatively, D is TRBD1 (5 bases). This CDR3 is built from 11 residues. Per germline, CDR1 GTSNPN and CDR2 SVGIG (reference sequence). V lost 1 base to trimming and J lost 6 bases, with 7 bases between them. CDR3 nucleotides: TGTGCCTGGAGTGGCAGGGCCGAGCAGTACTTC. This sequence encodes CAWSGRAEQYF.

The chain couples TRBV2 to TRBJ1-6; D is unresolved. CDR1 and CDR2 (germline): SNHLY, FYNNEI. Trimming left V 2 bases short and J 7 bases short, with 15 bases between. The CDR3 sequence is 16 residues long. The CDR3 loop reads CASSESIDIGNSPLHF. As DNA, the CDR3 is TGTGCCAGCAGTGAAAGTATCGACATTGGGAATTCACCCCTCCACTTT.

This clone turned up a few times. The chain combines TRBV11-2 with TRBJ1-3; D is unresolved. Germline assignment: CDR1 SGHAT and CDR2 FQNNGV. CDR3 length equals 17 residues. The V gene lost 0 bases and the J gene lost 4 bases, with 16 bases spanning the gap. CDR3 residues: CASSLELPQQSGNTIYF. The CDR3 DNA reads as TGTGCCAGCAGCTTAGAATTGCCCCAACAGTCCGGAAACACCATATATTTT.

This sequence joins TRBV5-5 and TRBJ1-2; 9 bases are shared with TRBD1. The CDR3 totals 15 residues. V lost 1 base to trimming and J lost 2 bases; unmatched junction nucleotides: 3. The germline V gene encodes CDR1 SGHKS and CDR2 YYEKEE (reference sequence). In nucleotides, the CDR3 is TGTGCCAGCAGCTTGAAACAGGGGGCAAACTATGGCTACACCTTC. This gives the protein CASSLKQGANYGYTF.

The rearrangement links TRBV5-1 to TRBJ1-2; D is ambiguous. CDR3 size: 15 residues. V was cut by 0 bases and J by 1 base, with 10 bases left in between. Germline CDR1 is SGHRS and CDR2 is YFSETQ. The CDR3 region has the DNA TGCGCCAGCAGCTTGGTATTGGAGGGTAACTATGGCTACACCTTC. It is translated as CASSLVLEGNYGYTF.

A single count supports this clone. The chain combines TRBV19 with TRBJ1-5; TRBD1 agrees at 10 bases. The junction had 8 bases not matched to a gene; V was cut back by 5 bases and J by 7 bases. CDR3 length: 15 residues. Per germline, CDR1 LNHDA and CDR2 SQIVND (reference sequence). CDR3 sequence: CASSPDRGRGQPQHF. The CDR3, as DNA: TGTGCCAGTAGTCCCGACAGGGGGCGCGGACAGCCCCAGCATTTT. The full variable domain, with the rest looked up from reference TRBV19 and TRBJ1-5, is DGGITQSPKYLFRKEGQNVTLSCEQNLNHDAMYWYRQDPGQGLRLIYYSQIVNDFQKGDIAEGYSVSREKKESFPLTVTSAQKNPTAFYLCASSPDRGRGQPQHFGDGTRLSIL.

This chain uses TRBV6-5 with TRBJ2-7, with 10 positions matching TRBD1. This CDR3 has 15 residues. With 5 bases clipped from V and 2 bases from J, the junction kept 6 bases outside the gene matches. In germline, CDR1 is MNHEY, CDR2 SVGAGI. This CDR3 reads CASSISTGGTYEQYF. The CDR3 DNA reads TGTGCCAGCAGTATATCGACAGGGGGCACCTACGAGCAGTACTTC.

V usage is TRBV2 and J usage is TRBJ2-1; TRBD2 matches at 12 bases. The CDR3 covers 14 residues. Per germline, CDR1 SNHLY and CDR2 FYNNEI. V lost 10 bases, J lost 6 bases, and 7 bases stayed unmatched. The CDR3 DNA is TGTGCCACCAAACTAGCGGGGGGTTCCAATGAGCAGTTCTTC. Protein: CATKLAGGSNEQFF.

The J gene is TRBJ2-7, the V gene TRBV5-1; a weak D match, TRBD1 (6 bases). V lost 5 bases and J 0 bases, leaving 15 bases between the germline ends. The CDR3 covers 15 residues. Germline lookup yields CDR1 SGHRS and CDR2 YFSETQ. CDR3 nucleotides: TGCGCCAGCAGACCAGAACCAGGGGCCTCCTACGAGCAGTACTTC. Its translation: CASRPEPGASYEQYF.

This clone has just one count. The chain combines TRBV10-1 with TRBJ1-5, with TRBD1 identical over 9 bases. The CDR3 spans 18 residues. Germline V lookup: CDR1 WNHNN, CDR2 SYGVQD (reference sequence). J gave up 2 bases and V 6 bases, and 14 bases lay outside the gene matches. CDR3 amino acids: CASSASSGTGSRNQPQHF. The CDR3 DNA reads as TGCGCCAGCAGCGCGTCGTCCGGGACAGGGTCTCGCAATCAGCCCCAGCATTTT.

V is TRBV21-1 and J is TRBJ1-1; the D segment call TRBD1 is taken from the table without a DNA check. TRBV21-1 has pseudogene status. CDR3 size: 17 residues. The CDR3 region is CASSKETAGPVNTEAFF. The CDR3 region has the DNA TGTGCCAGCAGCAAAGAAACGGCAGGGCCCGTGAACACTGAAGCTTTCTTT.

V is TRBV11-3 and J is TRBJ2-5, with 10 nucleotides matching TRBD2. Germline CDR1 reads SGHNT; CDR2 reads YENEEA. The CDR3 spans 13 residues. J gave up 9 bases and V 3 bases, and 4 bases lay outside the gene matches. The CDR3 protein is CASSFSSGGSQYF. The CDR3 DNA reads as TGTGCCAGCAGCTTTAGTAGCGGGGGGTCCCAGTACTTC.

The chain joins TRBV5-1 to TRBJ1-1; D gene ambiguous. V lost 0 bases and J lost 0, with 18 bases in between. Germline-derived CDR1 and CDR2 are SGHRS and YFSETQ. The CDR3 covers 18 residues. Here the CDR3 reads CASSLAKDGLFLNTEAFF. The CDR3, as DNA: TGCGCCAGCAGCTTGGCTAAGGACGGACTTTTCTTGAACACTGAAGCTTTCTTT.

This clone has a handful of counts. V gene TRBV5-1 combines with J gene TRBJ2-2; D is unresolved. Per germline, CDR1 SGHRS and CDR2 YFSETQ. The CDR3 totals 13 residues. V lost 6 bases and J lost 6, with 12 bases in between. The CDR3 here is CASTDLGPGELFF. The CDR3 DNA follows: TGCGCCAGCACCGACCTAGGTCCCGGGGAGCTGTTTTTT.